This entry lists 8 T cell receptor beta chains sequenced from one sample in a study of shared clonotypes between healthy human individuals. Only in-frame clones appear in the TCRdb table, and some are missing; sequencing was by immunoSEQ multiplex PCR. Among nearly 1,000,000 clones listed, about 80% were seen once. Sequencing used memory CD4+ T cells sorted from blood. This sample's subset: CD45RA-negative fraction. These receptors came from a man between 18 and 35 years old in good health.

The V gene is TRBV28, the J gene TRBJ2-3; D might be TRBD1 (5 bases). Germline V gives CDR1 MDHEN, CDR2 SYDVKM. This CDR3 has 16 residues. V lost 3 bases and J lost 0, with 13 bases in between. CDR3 protein: CASSFGALPSTDTQYF. The CDR3 coding sequence is TGTGCCAGCAGTTTTGGGGCCTTGCCTAGCACAGATACGCAGTATTTT.

The genes are TRBV5-1 and TRBJ1-1; D perhaps matches TRBD1 (5 bases). Trimming cost V 4 bases and J 1 base, with 14 bases left between them. The CDR3 has 15 residues. From germline, CDR1 is SGHRS and CDR2 YFSETQ. The DNA for the CDR3 is TGCGCCAGCAGCCCGTTGCTAGGGACGAACACTGAAGCTTTCTTT. It yields the protein CASSPLLGTNTEAFF. The whole variable domain, filled in from reference TRBV5-1 and TRBJ1-1, reads KAGVTQTPRYLIKTRGQQVTLSCSPISGHRSVSWYQQTPGQGLQFLFEYFSETQRNKGNFPGRFSGRQFSNSRSEMNVSTLELGDSALYLCASSPLLGTNTEAFFGQGTRLTVV.

The chain carries TRBV9 and TRBJ2-3, with D hard to call. V lost 4 bases to trimming and J lost 6 bases, with 27 bases between them. Germline-derived CDR1 and CDR2 are SGDLS and YYNGEE. CDR3 length equals 18 residues. Here the CDR3 reads CASSPPPPRRRPIDTQYF. In nucleotides, the CDR3 is TGTGCCAGCAGCCCACCCCCGCCTCGTAGACGACCCATTGATACGCAGTATTTT. The full variable domain, in which reference TRBV9 and TRBJ2-3 provide the parts outside the CDR3, is DSGVTQTPKHLITATGQRVTLRCSPRSGDLSVYWYQQSLDQGLQFLIQYYNGEERAKGNILERFSAQQFPDLHSELNLSSLELGDSALYFCASSPPPPRRRPIDTQYFGPGTRLTVL.

The chain carries TRBV19 and TRBJ1-4, with D possibly TRBD1 on 6 matching bases. V was pared by 5 bases and J by 0 bases, with 10 bases between. The CDR3 contains 15 residues. Germline lookup yields CDR1 LNHDA and CDR2 SQIVND (reference sequence). The CDR3 reads CASSATGATNEKLFF. CDR3 coding DNA: TGTGCCAGTAGTGCGACAGGTGCAACTAATGAAAAACTGTTTTTT. Combining the CDR3 with reference TRBV19 and TRBJ1-4 gives the whole variable domain DGGITQSPKYLFRKEGQNVTLSCEQNLNHDAMYWYRQDPGQGLRLIYYSQIVNDFQKGDIAEGYSVSREKKESFPLTVTSAQKNPTAFYLCASSATGATNEKLFFGSGTQLSVL.

In this sample, this clone turned up once. The chain employs TRBV19 and TRBJ2-7, with 9 bases matching TRBD2. The CDR3 contains 12 residues. The germline gives CDR1 LNHDA, CDR2 SQIVND (reference sequence). Germline trimming cut 8 bases from V and 6 bases from J; bases unmatched to any gene: 5. CDR3 protein: CASGSGGGEQYF. In DNA form, the CDR3 reads TGTGCCAGTGGTAGCGGGGGAGGCGAGCAGTACTTC.

The chain couples TRBV28 to TRBJ1-1, with D possibly matching TRBD1 (6 bases). V lost 8 bases and J 5 bases, leaving 18 bases between the germline ends. CDR1 is MDHEN, CDR2 SYDVKM, per germline. The length of the CDR3 is 14 residues. This chain's CDR3 is CASQRPGAQTEAFF. CDR3 bases: TGTGCCAGCCAGCGGCCGGGGGCGCAAACTGAAGCTTTCTTT.

The chain carries TRBV28 and TRBJ2-7; unclear D gene. There are 12 residues in the CDR3. CDR1 is MDHEN, CDR2 SYDVKM, per germline. The V gene lost 2 bases and the J gene lost 5 bases, with 7 bases spanning the gap. CDR3 nucleotides: TGTGCCAGCAGTTTACGGAGACACGAGCAGTACTTC. It specifies CASSLRRHEQYF.

This clone was seen only a few times. V and J are TRBV28 and TRBJ1-2; TRBD1 matches 9 bases. Germline trimming cut 6 bases from V and 4 bases from J; bases unmatched to any gene: 9. The CDR3 covers 15 residues. Germline V gene sequence: CDR1 MDHEN, CDR2 SYDVKM. CDR3 residues: CASRSGTGSAYGYTF. CDR3 DNA sequence: TGTGCCAGCAGGTCCGGGACAGGGTCTGCCTATGGCTACACCTTC.